This T cell receptor beta chain was captured in a study of cytomegalovirus exposure and HLA in healthy donors. Overall study: The 110 or so validation repertoires, a later analysis reported, used the same platform as the approximately 650 first-cohort repertoires. Study conclusions and caveats: Cytomegalovirus-associated TCR beta chains were listed, numbering roughly 150. Through in vitro validation, three CMV-associated chains were shown to be specific for CMV antigens. According to a subsequent analysis, TCR clusters from the first cohort were inclined to appear together in the 90 to 150 validation repertoires.

The assay was immunoSEQ multiplex PCR, and TCRdb's table has in-frame clones only and misses some. The sample contains more than 110,000 clones, about 94% of which appear only once. V was clipped by 3 bases and J by 6 bases, with 11 bases between them. The CDR3 has 12 amino acids. Germline CDR1 SQVTM, CDR2 ANQGSEA. As to this clone: Antigen specificity is unknown.

The receptor was derived from a man younger than 35 in good health and CMV-seropositive. Sequencing was carried out using PBMCs. J is TRBJ1-1 and V is TRBV29-1; no firm D call. The CDR3 loop is CSVDGGEAEAFF. CDR3 coding DNA: TGCAGCGTTGACGGAGGAGAGGCTGAAGCTTTCTTT.